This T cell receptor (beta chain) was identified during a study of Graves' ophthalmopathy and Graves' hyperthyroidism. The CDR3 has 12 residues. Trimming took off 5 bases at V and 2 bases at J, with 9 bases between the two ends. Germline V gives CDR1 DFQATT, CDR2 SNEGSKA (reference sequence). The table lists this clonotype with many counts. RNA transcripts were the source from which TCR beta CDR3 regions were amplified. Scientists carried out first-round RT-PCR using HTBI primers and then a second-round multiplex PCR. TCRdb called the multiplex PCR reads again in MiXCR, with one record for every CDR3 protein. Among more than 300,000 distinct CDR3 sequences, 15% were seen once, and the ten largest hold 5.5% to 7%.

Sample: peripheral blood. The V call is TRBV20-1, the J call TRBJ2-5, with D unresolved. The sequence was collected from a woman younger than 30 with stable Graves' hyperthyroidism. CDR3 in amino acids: CSAGWGQETQYF. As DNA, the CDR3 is TGCAGTGCTGGTTGGGGTCAAGAGACCCAGTACTTC.